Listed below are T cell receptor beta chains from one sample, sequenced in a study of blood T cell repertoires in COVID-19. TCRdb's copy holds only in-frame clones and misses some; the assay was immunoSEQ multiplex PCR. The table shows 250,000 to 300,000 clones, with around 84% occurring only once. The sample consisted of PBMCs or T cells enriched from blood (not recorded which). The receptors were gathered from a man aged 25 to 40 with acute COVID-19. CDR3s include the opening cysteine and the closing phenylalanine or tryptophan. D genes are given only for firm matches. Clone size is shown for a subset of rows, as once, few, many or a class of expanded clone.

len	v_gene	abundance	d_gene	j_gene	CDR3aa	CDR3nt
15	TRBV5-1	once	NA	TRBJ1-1	CASSLVGDPNNEAFF	TGCGCCAGCAGCTTGGTGGGCGACCCCAACAATGAAGCTTTCTTT
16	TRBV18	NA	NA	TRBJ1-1	CASSPLGRTMNTEAFF	TGTGCCAGCTCACCGTTAGGGCGGACTATGAACACTGAAGCTTTCTTT
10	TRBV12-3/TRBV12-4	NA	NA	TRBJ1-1	CATTNVQAFF	TGTGCCACCACAAACGTCCAAGCTTTCTTT
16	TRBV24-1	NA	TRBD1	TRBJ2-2	CATSDIGTGNTGELFF	TGTGCCACCAGTGACATCGGGACAGGTAACACCGGGGAGCTGTTTTTT
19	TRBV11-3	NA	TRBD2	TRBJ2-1	CASRPGLAGGQGRSNEQFF	TGTGCCAGCAGACCCGGACTAGCGGGAGGGCAGGGTCGCTCCAATGAGCAGTTCTTC
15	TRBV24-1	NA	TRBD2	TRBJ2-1	CATSDSGLVAYEQFF	TGTGCCACCAGTGATTCTGGACTAGTGGCGTATGAGCAGTTCTTC
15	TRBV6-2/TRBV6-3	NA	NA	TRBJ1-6	CASSTSGTPGAPLHF	TGTGCCAGCAGTACGTCCGGGACCCCAGGGGCACCCCTCCACTTT
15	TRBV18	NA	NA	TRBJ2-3	CASSPGEGGTDTQYF	TGTGCCAGCTCACCCGGAGAGGGAGGCACAGATACGCAGTATTTT
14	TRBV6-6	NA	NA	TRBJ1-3	CASRHGIAGNTIYF	TGTGCCAGCCGACACGGGATTGCTGGAAACACCATATATTTT
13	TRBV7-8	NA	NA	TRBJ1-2	CASSLTENYGYTF	TGTGCCAGCAGCTTGACGGAGAACTATGGCTACACCTTC
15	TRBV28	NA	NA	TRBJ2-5	CASSYRDNSGETQYF	TGTGCCAGCAGTTACCGGGACAACTCTGGGGAGACCCAGTACTTC
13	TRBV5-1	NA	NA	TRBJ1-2	CASSSEGSYGYTF	TGTGCCAGCAGCTCCGAGGGAAGCTATGGCTACACCTTC
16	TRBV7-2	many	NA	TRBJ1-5	CASSPRGSYSNQPQHF	TGTGCCAGCAGCCCGAGAGGCAGCTATAGCAATCAGCCCCAGCATTTT
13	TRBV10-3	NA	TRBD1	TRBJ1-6	CAISEAGGSTLHF	TGTGCCATCAGTGAGGCAGGGGGGTCGACCCTCCACTTT
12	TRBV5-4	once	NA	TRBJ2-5	CASSGGMETQYF	TGTGCCAGCAGCGGCGGGATGGAGACCCAGTACTTC
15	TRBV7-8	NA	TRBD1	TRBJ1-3	CASSKGQGAGNTIYF	TGTGCCAGCAGCAAAGGACAGGGGGCTGGAAACACCATATATTTT
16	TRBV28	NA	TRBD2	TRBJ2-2	CASSVSGGSVTGELFF	TGTGCCAGCAGTGTTAGCGGGGGTTCAGTTACCGGGGAGCTGTTTTTT
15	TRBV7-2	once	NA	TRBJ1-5	CASSLELFSNQPQHF	TGTGCCAGCAGCTTAGAGCTGTTTAGCAATCAGCCCCAGCATTTT
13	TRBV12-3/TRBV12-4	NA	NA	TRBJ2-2	CASRQGFAGELFF	TGTGCCAGCAGGCAGGGGTTTGCCGGGGAGCTGTTTTTT
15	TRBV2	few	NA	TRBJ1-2	CASRREQVESMGYTF	TGTGCCAGCAGAAGGGAGCAGGTCGAATCTATGGGCTACACCTTC
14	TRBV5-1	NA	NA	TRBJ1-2	CASSPDFQGYGYTF	TGCGCCAGCAGCCCGGATTTTCAGGGGTATGGCTACACCTTC
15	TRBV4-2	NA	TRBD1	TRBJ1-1	CASSQDWGQDSEAFF	TGTGCCAGCAGCCAAGATTGGGGACAGGACAGTGAAGCTTTCTTT
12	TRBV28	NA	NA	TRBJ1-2	CASETTNYGYTF	TGTGCCAGCGAAACAACTAACTATGGCTACACCTTC
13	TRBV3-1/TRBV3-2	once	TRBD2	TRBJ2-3	CASSQARAGANHF	TGTGCCAGCAGCCAAGCGCGGGCGGGAGCGAACCATTTT
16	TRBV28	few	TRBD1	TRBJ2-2	CASSLAGQGNTGELFF	TGTGCCAGCAGTTTGGCAGGACAGGGTAACACCGGGGAGCTGTTTTTT
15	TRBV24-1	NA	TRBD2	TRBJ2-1	CATRAAGGLNNEQFF	TGTGCCACCCGGGCAGCGGGAGGCCTGAACAATGAGCAGTTCTTC
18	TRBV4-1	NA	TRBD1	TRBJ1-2	CASSQDRRMGTGVWGYTF	TGCGCCAGCAGCCAAGATCGGAGGATGGGGACAGGAGTTTGGGGCTACACCTTC
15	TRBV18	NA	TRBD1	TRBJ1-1	CASSPEQGLNTEAFF	TGTGCCAGCTCACCAGAACAGGGGCTTAACACTGAAGCTTTCTTT
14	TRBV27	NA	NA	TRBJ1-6	CASSVQGYNSPLHF	TGTGCCAGCAGCGTGCAGGGCTATAATTCACCCCTCCACTTT
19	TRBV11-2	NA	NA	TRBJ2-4	CASSLDVQQGGVSKNIQYF	TGTGCCAGCAGCTTAGATGTACAACAGGGGGGGGTTTCCAAAAACATTCAGTACTTC
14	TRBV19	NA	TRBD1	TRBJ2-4	CASSAPGQRNIQYF	TGTGCCAGTAGTGCACCGGGACAGAGAAACATTCAGTACTTC
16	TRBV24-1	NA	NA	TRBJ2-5	CATSETGTAVGGTQYF	TGTGCCACCAGTGAAACCGGGACGGCGGTCGGGGGGACCCAGTACTTC
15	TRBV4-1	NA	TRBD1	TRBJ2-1	CASSPLDRGENEQFF	TGCGCCAGCAGCCCTCTGGACAGGGGGGAGAATGAGCAGTTCTTC
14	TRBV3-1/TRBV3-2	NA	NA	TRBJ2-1	CASSRTEGVNEQFF	TGTGCCAGCAGCCGCACCGAGGGAGTCAATGAGCAGTTCTTC
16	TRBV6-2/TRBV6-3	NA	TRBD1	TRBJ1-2	CASSRTLQGTNYGYTF	TGTGCCAGCAGTCGCACTCTACAGGGGACCAACTATGGCTACACCTTC
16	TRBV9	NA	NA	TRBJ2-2	CARSVGGQGGTGELFF	TGTGCCCGCAGCGTAGGGGGGCAGGGGGGCACCGGGGAGCTGTTTTTT